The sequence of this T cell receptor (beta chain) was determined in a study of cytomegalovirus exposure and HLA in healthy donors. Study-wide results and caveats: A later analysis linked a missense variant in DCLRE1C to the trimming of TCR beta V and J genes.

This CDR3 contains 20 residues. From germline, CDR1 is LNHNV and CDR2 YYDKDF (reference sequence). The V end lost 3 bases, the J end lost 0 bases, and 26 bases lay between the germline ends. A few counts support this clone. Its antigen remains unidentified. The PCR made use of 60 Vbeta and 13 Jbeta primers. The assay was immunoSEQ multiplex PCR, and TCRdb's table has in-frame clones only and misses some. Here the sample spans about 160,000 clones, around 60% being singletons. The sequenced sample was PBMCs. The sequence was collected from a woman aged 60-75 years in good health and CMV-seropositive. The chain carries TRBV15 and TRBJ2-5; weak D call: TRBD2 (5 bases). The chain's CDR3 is CATSSALGLGYGGNQETQYF. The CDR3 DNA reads TGTGCCACCAGCAGTGCGTTGGGCTTAGGATACGGAGGCAACCAAGAGACCCAGTACTTC.